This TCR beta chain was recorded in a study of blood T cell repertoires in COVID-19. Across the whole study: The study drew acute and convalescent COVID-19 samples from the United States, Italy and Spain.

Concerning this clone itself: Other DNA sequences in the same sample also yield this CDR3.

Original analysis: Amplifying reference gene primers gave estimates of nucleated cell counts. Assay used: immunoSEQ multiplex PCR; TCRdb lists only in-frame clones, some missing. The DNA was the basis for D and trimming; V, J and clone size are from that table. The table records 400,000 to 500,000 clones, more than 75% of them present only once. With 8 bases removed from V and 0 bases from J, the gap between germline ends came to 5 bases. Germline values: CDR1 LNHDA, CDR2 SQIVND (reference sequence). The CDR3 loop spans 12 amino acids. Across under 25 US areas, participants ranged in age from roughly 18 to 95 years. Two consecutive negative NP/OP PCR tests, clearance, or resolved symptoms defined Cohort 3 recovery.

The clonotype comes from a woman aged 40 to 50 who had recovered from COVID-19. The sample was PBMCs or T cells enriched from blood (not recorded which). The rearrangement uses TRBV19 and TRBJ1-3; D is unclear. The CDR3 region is CASRSSGNTIYF. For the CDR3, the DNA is TGTGCCAGTCGGTCCTCTGGAAACACCATATATTTT.